These T cell receptor beta chains were read from a single sample in a study of OX40 agonist ivuxolimab in advanced cancers. Assay: immunoSEQ multiplex PCR; the TCRdb copy retains only in-frame clones and omits some. The data hold around 100,000 clones, with 89% observed a single time. The specimen was CD4+ or CD8+ T cells sorted from blood, collected in a trial of the OX40 agonist ivuxolimab. The origin of the receptors is an adult with an advanced solid tumor such as melanoma, head and neck, liver or kidney cancer. The CDR3 runs from the conserved cysteine through the conserved F or W. The D gene is left open where the match is weak. Clone size is stated in some rows and not others, as once, few, many or a class when expanded.

>NA|NA|TRBV6-5|TRBJ2-7
TGCGCCAGCGCCTACACGACTATCTACGAGCAGTACTTC
CASAYTTIYEQYF
>NA|NA|TRBV29-1|TRBJ1-1
TGCAGCGTTGTGGGATGGACGACTGAAGCTTTCTTT
CSVVGWTTEAFF
>NA|TRBD2|TRBV19|TRBJ2-5
TGTGCCAGTAGTAAGGGACTAGCAATGCGAGAGACCCAGTACTTC
CASSKGLAMRETQYF
>NA|NA|TRBV6-1|TRBJ2-7
TGTGCCAGCAGTTTGGGTAGCGGTATCGAGCAGTACTTC
CASSLGSGIEQYF
>NA|NA|TRBV25-1|TRBJ2-2
TGTGCCAGCAGTCCCTCAGCTCCCGGGGAGCTGTTTTTT
CASSPSAPGELFF
>NA|NA|TRBV5-4|TRBJ2-7
TGTGCCAGCAGCTTGGTACAGTCCCGGGAGCAGTACTTC
CASSLVQSREQYF
>NA|NA|TRBV5-1|TRBJ1-1
TGCGCCAGCAGCTTGCTCCAGAGAACTGAAGCTTTCTTT
CASSLLQRTEAFF
>NA|TRBD2|TRBV6-1|TRBJ2-3
TGTGCCAGCAGTCCCTTGTCGGGAGGGCCAGATACGCAGTATTTT
CASSPLSGGPDTQYF
>NA|TRBD1|TRBV29-1|TRBJ2-7
TGCAGCGTTACTCGGGACAGTATCTACGAGCAGTACTTC
CSVTRDSIYEQYF
>NA|TRBD2|TRBV19|TRBJ2-5
TGTGCCAGTAGGACTAGCGGGAGTCGTGAGACCCAGTACTTC
CASRTSGSRETQYF
>NA|NA|TRBV27|TRBJ2-1
TGTGCCAGCAGTTTCCAAGGTCAATTCAATGAGCAGTTCTTC
CASSFQGQFNEQFF
>NA|NA|TRBV5-4|TRBJ2-7
TGTGCCAGCAGCTCTCCGAGCTCCTACGAGCAGTACTTC
CASSSPSSYEQYF
>NA|NA|TRBV30|TRBJ2-1
TGTGCCTGGAGCGTTCGTGGCAATGAGCAGTTCTTC
CAWSVRGNEQFF
>NA|TRBD2|TRBV5-1|TRBJ2-1
TGCGCCAGCAGCTTAGCGGGAGTTCACAATGAGCAGTTCTTC
CASSLAGVHNEQFF
>NA|NA|TRBV5-1|TRBJ1-1
TGCGCCAGCAGCCGGACCGCACTGAACACTGAAGCTTTCTTT
CASSRTALNTEAFF
>NA|NA|TRBV19|TRBJ2-1
TGTGCCAGTAGTATAGGGGATATATACAATGAGCAGTTCTTC
CASSIGDIYNEQFF
>NA|NA|TRBV19|TRBJ2-2
TGTGCCAGTAGTATTCAAAGGGATGGCGGGGAGCTGTTTTTT
CASSIQRDGGELFF
>NA|NA|TRBV9|TRBJ2-3
TGTGCCAGCAGCGAGGGGCCTAGCGTAGTTCCAGATACGCAGTATTTT
CASSEGPSVVPDTQYF
>NA|NA|TRBV30|TRBJ1-5
TGTGCCTGGTCAGGGCGGGCAGGTCATCAGCCCCAGCATTTT
CAWSGRAGHQPQHF
>once|TRBD2|TRBV27|TRBJ2-3
TGTGCCAGCAGTTTATGGGGTCTAGCGGGAGCGACTAGCACAGATACGCAGTATTTT
CASSLWGLAGATSTDTQYF
>NA|NA|TRBV19|TRBJ2-2
TGTGCCAGTAGTCCCACAGGGAACACCGGGGAGCTGTTTTTT
CASSPTGNTGELFF
>few|TRBD2|TRBV7-7|TRBJ2-5
TGTGCCAGCAGCTTAGCGACTAGCGGAGAGACCCAGTACTTC
CASSLATSGETQYF
>NA|TRBD1|TRBV5-4|TRBJ1-3
TGTGCCAGCAGCTCACCGGGACAGGGGGCTCGTAAAAACACCATATATTTT
CASSSPGQGARKNTIYF
>NA|NA|TRBV9|TRBJ1-2
TGTGCCAGCAGCGTAGTCAACTATGGCTACACCTTC
CASSVVNYGYTF